This entry describes one TCR beta chain. Antigen unknown. PCR primers comprised 60 Vbeta and 13 Jbeta primers. This table comes from immunoSEQ multiplex PCR, and its TCRdb copy is limited to in-frame clones, with some not included. In all, the sample yields 140,000 to 150,000 clones. This sample was included in a study of cytomegalovirus exposure and HLA in healthy donors. Study findings and constraints: A few CMV-associated chains were confirmed in vitro to be specific for CMV antigens. Compared with the roughly 700-donor mean, an Asian-associated ancestry cluster reportedly had fewer N-insertions, according to a later analysis.

The V gene lost 0 bases and the J gene lost 1 base, with 10 bases spanning the gap. The CDR3 sequence is 16 residues long. Germline CDR1 is SGDLS and CDR2 is YYNGEE. The V call is TRBV9, the J call TRBJ1-4; TRBD1 is a possible D gene (6 bases). The sequence derives from a woman aged 50 to 65 in good health and CMV-seronegative. The sample was PBMCs. The CDR3 sequence: CASSVGGGGTNEKLFF. CDR3 sequence (DNA): TGTGCCAGCAGCGTAGGAGGGGGTGGAACTAATGAAAAACTGTTTTTT. The variable domain in full, with the rest retrieved from reference TRBV9 and TRBJ1-4, is DSGVTQTPKHLITATGQRVTLRCSPRSGDLSVYWYQQSLDQGLQFLIQYYNGEERAKGNILERFSAQQFPDLHSELNLSSLELGDSALYFCASSVGGGGTNEKLFFGSGTQLSVL.